This passage covers 18 T cell receptor beta chains from one sample sequenced in a study of preoperative IRX-2 immunotherapy in early breast cancer. Treatment given: preoperative locoregional IRX-2 cytokine immunotherapy. Profiling relied on immunoSEQ multiplex PCR, and the TCRdb table lists in-frame clones only, not all of them. Here the sample spans approximately 25,000 clones, around 79% being singletons. The sequencing used lymph node tissue, collected after IRX-2 immunotherapy. The receptors here all came from a human donor with breast cancer.

This clone was seen only once. Read coverage stops 1 residue before the CDR3 terminus; the germline J gene supplies the remainder. V usage is TRBV11-3 and J usage is TRBJ1-1, with a weak D call TRBD1 (6 bases). V was pared by 5 bases and J by 5 bases, with 18 bases between. Germline assignment: CDR1 SGHNT and CDR2 YENEEA. CDR3 length: 15 amino acids. CDR3: CASSRQQGKGTEAFF. The CDR3 DNA, read in part, is TGTGCCAGCAGCCGACAACAGGGAAAGGGTACTGAAGCTTTC.

The chain recombines TRBV11-3 with TRBJ2-3; 12 bases are shared with TRBD2. The V gene's germline CDR1 is SGHNT and CDR2 YENEEA. The CDR3 has 16 amino acids. J lost 7 bases, V lost 0 bases, and 5 bases had no gene match. CDR3 in DNA: TGTGCCAGCAGCTTAGAAGCTAGCGGGAGGGCGAATACGCAGTATTTT. It specifies CASSLEASGRANTQYF.

V gene TRBV15 combines with J gene TRBJ1-5; no clear D gene. CDR1 is LNHNV and CDR2 is YYDKDF in the germline V gene (reference sequence). The CDR3 has 18 residues. V dropped 2 bases and J dropped 4 bases, with 21 bases sitting between them. CDR3 residues: CATSRFTPLVRRNQPQHF. In DNA form, the CDR3 reads TGTGCCACCAGCAGATTCACCCCCTTGGTACGGCGGAATCAGCCCCAGCATTTT.

This chain uses TRBV11-3 with TRBJ2-7, with 7 nucleotides matching TRBD1. CDR1 is SGHNT, CDR2 YENEEA, per germline. Trimming cost V 5 bases and J 0 bases; bases outside gene matches: 10. The CDR3 spans 16 residues. The CDR3 loop reads CASSRRTGQSSYEQYF. The CDR3 DNA reads as TGTGCCAGCAGCCGACGGACAGGCCAGAGCTCCTACGAGCAGTACTTC. Variable domain in full (rest from reference TRBV11-3 and TRBJ2-7): EAGVVQSPRYKIIEKKQPVAFWCNPISGHNTLYWYLQNLGQGPELLIRYENEEAVDDSQLPKDRFSAERLKGVDSTLKIQPAELGDSAVYLCASSRRTGQSSYEQYFGPGTRLTVT.

This chain links TRBV28 with TRBJ1-1; 10 positions agree with TRBD1. The CDR3 has 17 amino acids. Trimming removed 3 bases from V and 4 bases from J; junction bases left unmatched: 11. Germline values: CDR1 MDHEN, CDR2 SYDVKM. CDR3 protein: CASSFSGQGGEGTEAFF. Written as DNA, the CDR3 is TGTGCCAGCAGTTTCAGCGGACAGGGGGGTGAGGGCACTGAAGCTTTCTTT.

This clone appeared a few times. The chain recombines TRBV19 with TRBJ2-3; no clear D. CDR1 is LNHDA and CDR2 is SQIVND in the germline V gene (reference sequence). The V and J ends lost 1 base and 0 bases respectively, with 8 bases between them. The CDR3 sequence is 15 residues long. CDR3 in amino acids: CASSIVSDSTDTQYF. The CDR3 DNA reads TGTGCCAGTAGTATAGTGAGTGACAGCACAGATACGCAGTATTTT.

CDR3 protein: CAISEIGNEQFF. Here the CDR3 DNA reads TGTGCCATCAGTGAGATCGGCAATGAGCAGTTCTTC. This chain uses TRBV10-3 with TRBJ2-1, with D uncertain. The germline gives CDR1 ENHRY, CDR2 SYGVKD. There are 12 residues in the CDR3. Trimming removed 2 bases at V and 6 bases at J, with 5 bases between.

This chain uses TRBV18 with TRBJ2-5; either TRBD1 or TRBD2 may fit D (5 bases each). CDR3 length: 15 residues. V was clipped by 6 bases and J by 3 bases, with 17 bases between them. Looked up from germline, CDR1 is KGHSH and CDR2 is LQKENI. This chain's CDR3 is CASSLPGRGEETQYF. The CDR3 coding sequence is TGTGCCAGCTCGTTACCGGGACGAGGAGAAGAGACCCAGTACTTC.

This clone was recorded a few times. This chain links TRBV6-8 with TRBJ1-5, with 10 bases aligning to TRBD1. In germline, CDR1 is MNHGY, CDR2 SAAAGT. The CDR3 is 15 residues long. With V trimmed by 6 bases and J by 5 bases, 7 bases remained unmatched. This chain's CDR3 is CASSSGQGGYQPQHF. CDR3 bases: TGTGCCAGCAGCTCCGGACAGGGGGGATATCAGCCCCAGCATTTT.

The chain links TRBV6-8 to TRBJ2-7; D gene unclear. Deletions cut 5 bases from V and 4 bases from J, with 9 bases between. In germline, CDR1 is MNHGY, CDR2 SAAAGT. The CDR3 consists of 12 residues. CDR3 residues: CASSDLMYEQYF. Here the CDR3 DNA reads TGTGCCAGCAGTGATTTGATGTACGAGCAGTACTTC.

J is TRBJ2-1 and V is TRBV6-8, with TRBD1 matching 7 bases. V shed 5 bases, J shed 2 bases, and the junction held 3 bases outside the gene matches. Germline V gene sequence: CDR1 MNHGY, CDR2 SAAAGT. The CDR3 spans 14 residues. The CDR3 DNA sequence: TGTGCCAGCAGTGGGACAGAGGCCTACAATGAGCAGTTCTTC. Translated: CASSGTEAYNEQFF.

CDR3 bases: TGTGCCAGCTCGGGGGCGTCGGGCTATGGCTACACCTTC. Amino acids: CASSGASGYGYTF. V is TRBV6-8 and J is TRBJ1-2; TRBD1 might be the D (6 bases). Germline V gives CDR1 MNHGY, CDR2 SAAAGT. This CDR3 has 13 amino acids. Between the trimmed V and J ends, which lost 8 bases and 4 bases, there was a span of 14 bases.

The chain couples TRBV5-8 to TRBJ2-5; 13 nucleotides match TRBD2. The V gene's germline CDR1 is SGHTS and CDR2 YDEGEE. The ends lost 3 bases at V and 5 bases at J; junction bases unmatched: 7. The CDR3 runs to 16 residues. The CDR3 coding sequence is TGTGCCAGCAGCTCAGGGACTAGCGGGGAGTTGGAGACCCAGTACTTC. As protein: CASSSGTSGELETQYF. The complete variable domain, with remaining parts taken from reference TRBV5-8 and TRBJ2-5, reads EAGVTQSPTHLIKTRGQQATLRCSPISGHTSVYWYQQALGLGLQFLLWYDEGEERNRGNFPPRFSGRQFPNYSSELNVNALELEDSALYLCASSSGTSGELETQYFGPGTRLLVL.

The J gene is TRBJ2-2, the V gene TRBV28; TRBD2 matches at 11 bases. This CDR3 has 15 amino acids. Germline V gene data show CDR1 as MDHEN and CDR2 as SYDVKM. The trim removed 3 bases at V and 5 bases at J, leaving 2 bases unmatched. CDR3 coding DNA: TGTGCCAGCAGTTTCAGACTAGCGGGAACCGGGGAGCTGTTTTTT. It yields the protein CASSFRLAGTGELFF.

This sequence joins TRBV30 and TRBJ1-2; D perhaps matches TRBD1 (5 bases). V lost 3 bases, J lost 0 bases, and 14 bases lay in between. This CDR3 contains 15 residues. Germline CDR1 GTSNPN, CDR2 SVGIG (reference sequence). CDR3 DNA: TGTGCCTGGAGCGCCCGAAGGGGAGCTAACTATGGCTACACCTTC. This encodes CAWSARRGANYGYTF.

The count of this clone is one. This chain joins TRBV29-1 and TRBJ2-5, with D hard to call. Trimming cost V 1 base and J 6 bases, with 9 bases left between them. CDR3 length: 12 residues. Per germline, CDR1 SQVTM and CDR2 ANQGSEA. CDR3 in amino acids: CSVEGASQTQYF. DNA for the CDR3: TGCAGCGTTGAAGGGGCCAGCCAGACCCAGTACTTC.

The chain carries TRBV25-1 and TRBJ1-1; 7 nucleotides line up with TRBD1. Germline loops: CDR1 MGHDK, CDR2 SYGVNS. This CDR3 has 14 residues. The J segment lost 4 bases and the V segment lost 8 bases, leaving 10 bases of the junction unmatched. The CDR3 protein is CASGTVSDGTEAFF. CDR3 coding DNA: TGTGCCAGCGGGACAGTTAGTGACGGCACTGAAGCTTTCTTT.

The V gene is TRBV6-7, the J gene TRBJ2-2; D may be TRBD1 (6 bases). TRBV6-7 is reported as an ORF; its role is uncertain. Between the trimmed V and J ends, which lost 6 bases and 0 bases, there was a span of 8 bases. The CDR3 covers 14 residues. The CDR3 sequence: CASRQGTNTGELFF. CDR3 nucleotides: TGTGCCAGCAGACAGGGTACGAACACCGGGGAGCTGTTTTTT.